This T cell receptor beta chain was sequenced during a study of blood T cell repertoires in COVID-19 (dated by TCRdb to about 2020). About the study as a whole: The collaborator samples originated in the United States, Italy and Spain and spanned the acute and convalescent phases of COVID-19. Deeply sampled blood TCRbeta repertoires from subjects exposed to, actively infected with, or recovered from COVID-19 were included in the dataset. The prospective study material was composed of cDNA or gDNA derived from T cells, B-cell-depleted T cells, or PBMCs. Where available, HLA class I and class II types were taken from metadata supplied by the sample provider and were not determined by assay-based typing. The repertoires were made available in a free public database intended to serve as a resource for research on the immune response to SARS-CoV-2. The sample metadata nearly always contained a de-identified subject ID, COVID-19 status, age in years and sex. The samples were drawn from the first 160 participants of the ongoing ImmuneRACE study and from 950 to 1,500 subjects provided by 6 global collaborators. The research as a whole found: How much clinical and demographic metadata was included differed by source and by participant, and the metadata was provided uncurated.

Collaborating institutions collected whole blood in K2EDTA tubes following their own protocols. For TCRbeta analysis, collaborators shipped samples in one of three forms: frozen whole blood, isolated PBMCs, or DNA extracted from either of those sample types. The CDR3, from cysteine to phenylalanine, totals 11 residues. Of the read, only the CDR3 DNA is kept; its 33 bases are in frame from base 1. The germline V gene sets CDR1 to KGHDR and CDR2 to SFDVKD. V was cut back by 0 bases and J by 14 bases, leaving a gap of 7 bases between them. TCRbeta CDR3 regions were amplified from genomic DNA using the immunoSEQ Assay, a bias-controlled multiplex PCR. As for the authors' bioinformatics: Nucleated cell counts per sample were estimated from amplification of reference gene primers within the assay. Sequence reads were collapsed and filtered to measure the absolute abundance of every unique TCRbeta CDR3 rearrangement. For each sample, productive Simpson clonality was calculated by taking the square root of Simpson's diversity index across productive rearrangements. TCRdb obtained this table from immuneACCESS and retained in-frame rearrangements with V and J assigned. These tables miss some clones; where compared with another copy, unresolved V genes account for less than half of the shortfall, and the remainder is unexplained. V, J and clone size are taken as reported in that table, and D and trimming were inferred from the DNA itself. This sample comprises 100,000 or so clones, approximately 90% of them detected only once. Together, the top ten hold over 0.95% of the sample.

A remark on this clone: Its binding antigen is unknown. The sample holds no much larger clone one base away, and base qualities are not on file.

The V and J genes are TRBV24-1 and TRBJ2-1; the D gene is perhaps TRBD1, from 5 matching bases. The TCR sequence derives from a man aged 60-69 years with acute or convalescent COVID-19. Input material: peripheral blood. The base sequence is TGTGCCACCAGTGATTTGCTCAGGGAGTTCTTC. This codes for CATSDLLREFF.